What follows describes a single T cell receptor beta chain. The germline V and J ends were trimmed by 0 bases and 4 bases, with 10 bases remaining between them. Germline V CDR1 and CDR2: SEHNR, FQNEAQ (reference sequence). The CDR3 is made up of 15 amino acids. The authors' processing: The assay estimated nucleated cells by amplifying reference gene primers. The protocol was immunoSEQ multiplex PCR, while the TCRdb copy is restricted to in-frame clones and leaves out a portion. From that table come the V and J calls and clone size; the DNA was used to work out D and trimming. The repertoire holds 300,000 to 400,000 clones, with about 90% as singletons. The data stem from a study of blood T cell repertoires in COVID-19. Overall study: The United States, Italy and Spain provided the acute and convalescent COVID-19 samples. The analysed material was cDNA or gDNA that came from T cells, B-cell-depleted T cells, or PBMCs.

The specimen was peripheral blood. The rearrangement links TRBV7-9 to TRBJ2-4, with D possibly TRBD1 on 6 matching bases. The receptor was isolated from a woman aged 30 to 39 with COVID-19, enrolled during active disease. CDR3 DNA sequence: TGTGCCAGCAGCTTAGCGGCAGGGGAAAAAAACATTCAGTACTTC. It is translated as CASSLAAGEKNIQYF.